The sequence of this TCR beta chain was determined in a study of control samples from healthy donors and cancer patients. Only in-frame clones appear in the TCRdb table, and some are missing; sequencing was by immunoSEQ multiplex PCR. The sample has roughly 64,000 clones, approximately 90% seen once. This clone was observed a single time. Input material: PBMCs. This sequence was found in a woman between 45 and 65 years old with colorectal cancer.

The DNA of the CDR3 is TGTGCCAGCAGCTTGGAAAATCAGAACACTGAAGCTTTCTTT. It specifies CASSLENQNTEAFF. The chain has TRBV5-4 and TRBJ1-1, with no clear D. Between the trimmed V and J ends, which lost 0 bases and 1 base, there was a span of 7 bases. CDR1 and CDR2 (germline): SGHNT, YYREEE (reference sequence). CDR3 length: 14 amino acids. Using reference TRBV5-4 and TRBJ1-1 for the parts outside the CDR3, the full variable domain is ETGVTQSPTHLIKTRGQQVTLRCSSQSGHNTVSWYQQALGQGPQFIFQYYREEENGRGNFPPRFSGLQFPNYSSELNVNALELDDSALYLCASSLENQNTEAFFGQGTRLTVV.